There are many counts of the clone carrying this TCR beta chain. Its antigen is unknown. MiXCR, run by TCRdb on the 5' RACE reads, gives a single entry per CDR3 protein. This sample has 690,000 or so distinct CDR3 sequences, with less than 10% found just once. The sample comes from a study of identical twins. Study observations and caveats: The same donors were not followed; conclusions instead depended on cross-sectional statistical analysis. Beta clonotypes that were abundant in cord blood contained fewer insertions, a pattern absent from memory repertoires. Diverse VJ usage suggested most zero-insertion clonotypes were not invariant T cells.

The data also belong to a second study, concerning yellow fever vaccine responses in identical twins.

The sequencing input was PBMCs. This receptor was obtained from a woman aged 18-29 years in good health.

The CDR3 reads CASSKGWLAEEDEQFF. CDR3 bases: TGTGCCAGCAGCAAAGGCTGGCTAGCGGAGGAGGATGAGCAGTTCTTC. The rearrangement uses TRBV21-1 and TRBJ2-1; the table's D call TRBD2 went unverified against the DNA. TRBV21-1 counts as a pseudogene. This CDR3 has 16 residues.